This T cell receptor (beta chain) was captured in a study of monozygotic twins with cystic fibrosis. Study-level information: With about 15 PCR cycles, barcoded libraries came from around 3 micrograms of fragmented DNA. Whole-study findings and limits: Nucleotide-identical clonotype sharing was significantly higher within monozygotic CF twin pairs than between unrelated CF individuals. In this small cohort, shared CDR3 numbers showed no association with age, concordance or disease severity.

CDR1 is SGHDT and CDR2 is YYEEEE in the germline V gene. V trimming: 4 bases; J trimming: 3 bases; junction bases outside the gene matches: 16. This CDR3 contains 17 residues. Produced via immunoSEQ multiplex PCR; TCRdb's table is partial and in-frame only. The sample lists 30,000 to 35,000 clones; just over 95% were seen once. Of note for this clone: The antigen remains unidentified.

The rearrangement joins TRBV5-6 to TRBJ2-7; 7 nucleotides line up with TRBD1. This TCR came from a girl aged 2 to 9 with cystic fibrosis. Sample: blood. CDR3 sequence: CASSPRLADRLVYEQYF. CDR3 nucleotides: TGTGCCAGCAGCCCCCGCCTTGCGGACAGGCTTGTCTACGAGCAGTACTTC.